This T cell receptor beta chain emerged from a study of T cell changes during pregnancy in multiple sclerosis. Here immunoSEQ multiplex PCR was the method, and the copy in TCRdb shows in-frame clones only, minus some. The sample yields under 150,000 clones, 90% to 96% seen once. This CDR3 contains 10 residues. Germline assignment: CDR1 SNHLY and CDR2 FYNNEI. Trimming removed 7 bases at V and 3 bases at J, with 4 bases between. This sequence joins TRBV2 and TRBJ2-7, with unresolved D. The specimen comprised peripheral blood, sampled after pregnancy. The receptor comes from a female donor with multiple sclerosis, enrolled in a pregnancy study. CDR3 protein: CASNGYEQYF. The CDR3 nucleotides read TGTGCCAGCAACGGCTACGAGCAGTACTTC.